Listed below are T cell receptor beta chains from one sample, sequenced in a study of blood T cell repertoires in COVID-19. The protocol was immunoSEQ multiplex PCR, while the TCRdb copy is restricted to in-frame clones and leaves out a portion. The profile covers 200,000 to 250,000 clones, with approximately 80% appearing a single time and approximately 18% taken by the ten largest. The sequenced sample consisted of peripheral blood. The receptor source for this set is a woman older than 75 with active or convalescent COVID-19. The CDR3 runs from the conserved cysteine through the conserved F or W. The D gene is left open where the match is weak. Clone size appears in some rows only: once, few, many, or a class for an expanded clone.

TRBD2 TRBJ2-7 - TRBV9 TGTGCCAGCAGCGTAGGGACTAGCGGGGGTTCCTACGAGCAGTACTTC CASSVGTSGGSYEQYF
- TRBJ2-1 - TRBV9 TGTGCCAGCAGCGTGGGGGACTCCCGGAGCTCCTACAATGAGCAGTTCTTC CASSVGDSRSSYNEQFF
- TRBJ2-2 - TRBV18 TGTGCCAGCTCACCAGTCGCGGGGATTAACACCGGGGAGCTGTTTTTT CASSPVAGINTGELFF
- TRBJ1-3 - TRBV7-2 TGTGCCAGCCGGGAAACTGGAAACACCATATATTTT CASRETGNTIYF
- TRBJ1-1 - TRBV7-9 TGTGCCAGCACCGTAGAAGCTTTCTTT CASTVEAFF
TRBD2 TRBJ2-1 - TRBV5-1 TGCGCCAGCAGAAGGACTAGCGGGAGCCTGGATGAGCAGTTCTTC CASRRTSGSLDEQFF
TRBD1 TRBJ2-5 once TRBV5-1 TGCGCCAGCAGCTTGGGACCGTCAGGGGGTTTAGGGGAGACCCAGTACTTC CASSLGPSGGLGETQYF
TRBD1 TRBJ1-6 few TRBV5-1 TGCGCCAGCAGCCGCCGGGACAGGGGCTCTTCACCCCTCCACTTT CASSRRDRGSSPLHF
TRBD1 TRBJ2-3 - TRBV5-4 TGTGCCAGCAAGGACAGGGGGCCTAGCACAGATACGCAGTATTTT CASKDRGPSTDTQYF
- TRBJ2-1 - TRBV21-1 TGTGCCAGCAGCACCCGGGGACAGGGGGCGCGTTATGCCTACAATGAGCAGTTCTTC CASSTRGQGARYAYNEQFF
TRBD2 TRBJ2-1 - TRBV2 TGTGCCAGCAATCGCGCTAGCGGGAGGGGGGGTAATGAGCAGTTCTTC CASNRASGRGGNEQFF
- TRBJ1-3 - TRBV11-2 TGTGCCAGCAGCCTGCAGGGTCACTCTGGAAACACCATATATTTT CASSLQGHSGNTIYF
- TRBJ2-7 - TRBV6-5 TGTGCCAGTAATACAGGGACCGTTTACGAGCAGTACTTC CASNTGTVYEQYF
TRBD1 TRBJ1-5 - TRBV19 TGTGCCAGTAGTACCTCACAGGGGTCCCGCAATCAGCCCCAGCATTTT CASSTSQGSRNQPQHF
- TRBJ2-1 - TRBV7-6 TGTGCCAGCAGCATTGGACTACTCTCCTACAATGAGCAGTTCTTC CASSIGLLSYNEQFF
- TRBJ1-6 - TRBV11-3 TGTGCCAGCAGCTTAGATGGCGGGGCTTTAGCCCTCCACTTT CASSLDGGALALHF
TRBD1 TRBJ2-5 - TRBV19 TGTGCCAGTAGGAAGACAGGGGGCGAGAAGACCCAGTACTTC CASRKTGGEKTQYF
- TRBJ2-1 - TRBV5-1 TGCGCCAGCAGCCCACTAGGCGGTGAAAGGGAGTTCTTC CASSPLGGEREFF
TRBD1 TRBJ2-2 - TRBV28 TGTGCCAGCAGTCGCTCCGGGACAGCGAACACCGGGGAGCTGTTTTTT CASSRSGTANTGELFF
- TRBJ2-7 - TRBV7-3 TGTGCCAGGTTCTGGGCCCGCCACGAGCAGTACTTC CARFWARHEQYF
- TRBJ2-1 - TRBV29-1 TGCAGCGTTGGAGACCGATTCAGGACAAGGGTGCACAATGAGCAGTTCTTC CSVGDRFRTRVHNEQFF
- TRBJ2-7 many TRBV6-6 TGTGCCAGCAGTATTGACAGTCCTGGGGCCTACGAGCAGTACTTC CASSIDSPGAYEQYF
- TRBJ2-7 - TRBV7-2 TGTGCCAGCAGCTCCCGTGGGGGAGGCCCCTACGAGCAGTACTTC CASSSRGGGPYEQYF
TRBD1 TRBJ1-6 - TRBV27 TGTGCCAGCAGTTCCTCCGGGACAGGGATCAGCTCCTATAATTCACCCCTCCACTTT CASSSSGTGISSYNSPLHF
- TRBJ1-3 - TRBV6-1 TGTGCCAGCAGTGACGGGACTCTAGGGGGAAACACCATATATTTT CASSDGTLGGNTIYF
TRBD1 TRBJ1-2 - TRBV5-6 TGTGCCAGCAGCCCCGGGACAGGGAGATGGGGCTACACCTTC CASSPGTGRWGYTF
- TRBJ2-2 - TRBV4-1 TGCGCCAGCAACAGGGCAGTCGGGAACACCGGGGAGCTGTTTTTT CASNRAVGNTGELFF
- TRBJ1-1 - TRBV25-1 TGTGCCAGCAGCGAACAGTTAATGGACACTGAAGCTTTCTTT CASSEQLMDTEAFF
- TRBJ1-2 - TRBV6-2/TRBV6-3 TGTGCCAGCAGTAGGGGGAGTTATGGCTACACCTTC CASSRGSYGYTF
TRBD1 TRBJ2-2 - TRBV11-3 TGTGCCAGCACCCCACAGGGGGCTGGAAGGACCGGGGAGCTGTTTTTT CASTPQGAGRTGELFF
- TRBJ1-5 - TRBV28 TGTGCCAGCACCCCTACGCATCAGGGTATTTTCAGCAATCAGCCCCAGCATTTT CASTPTHQGIFSNQPQHF
TRBD2 TRBJ2-3 - TRBV10-3 TGTGCCGCCAAAGGTCGGACTAGGACTAGCGGGAGTTCAGATACGCAGTATTTT CAAKGRTRTSGSSDTQYF
- TRBJ1-4 - TRBV5-4 TGTGCCAGCAGCTTGGAAAGCGGTGGTGAAAAACTGTTTTTT CASSLESGGEKLFF
- TRBJ1-2 - TRBV7-3 TGTGCCAGCAGCTACTCCCCCCCCCTCGGGACAAACTATGGCTACACCTTC CASSYSPPLGTNYGYTF
- TRBJ2-1 - TRBV29-1 TGCAGCGTTGAAGATCTCGATAGCGGAGCCTACAATGAGCAGTTCTTC CSVEDLDSGAYNEQFF
TRBD1 TRBJ2-5 once TRBV3-1/TRBV3-2 TGTGCCAGCAGCCGCGACAGGGGTAGAGATGAGACCCAGTACTTC CASSRDRGRDETQYF
- TRBJ1-2 - TRBV7-9 TGTGCCAGCGGCGGTGGGGGCGACTATGGCTACACCTTC CASGGGGDYGYTF
- TRBJ2-6 - TRBV30 TGTGCCTGGGGGGCCCTCGCTGGGGCCAACGTCCTGACTTTC CAWGALAGANVLTF
TRBD1 TRBJ1-1 few TRBV19 TGTGCCAGTAGTAAGCCAGGGGGCAACACTGAAGCTTTCTTT CASSKPGGNTEAFF
- TRBJ2-7 - TRBV18 TGTGCCAGCTCACCACCGGGGCTAGGCGTAACCTACGAGCAGTACTTC CASSPPGLGVTYEQYF
- TRBJ2-5 - TRBV7-3 TGTGCCAGCAGCCCACAGACAGGACCCGCTGAGACCCAGTACTTC CASSPQTGPAETQYF
TRBD2 TRBJ2-3 - TRBV20-1 TGCAGTGCTAGTCAACTAGCGGGGGGTTTCACAGATACGCAGTATTTT CSASQLAGGFTDTQYF
- TRBJ2-1 - TRBV6-5 TGTGCCAGCAGTTTCTCCGGGACATATTCCTACAATGAGCAGTTCTTC CASSFSGTYSYNEQFF
TRBD1 TRBJ2-7 once TRBV27 TGTGCCAGCAGTCGGCAGGGACAGGACCCCTACGAGCAGTACTTC CASSRQGQDPYEQYF
- TRBJ2-5 - TRBV5-6 TGTGCCAGCAGCCCGACAGGTGTCGAAGAGACCCAGTACTTC CASSPTGVEETQYF
- TRBJ1-2 - TRBV9 TGTGCCAGCAGCGTAGAGCCCGGTTATGGCTACACCTTC CASSVEPGYGYTF
- TRBJ1-4 - TRBV15 TGTGCCACCACAGGGCATAGTAATGAAAAACTGTTTTTT CATTGHSNEKLFF
- TRBJ1-3 - TRBV2 TGTGCCAGCAGTGAGGTGGTAGTAATCGGGAACACCATATATTTT CASSEVVVIGNTIYF
TRBD1 TRBJ2-7 - TRBV4-3 TGCGCCAGCAGCCAAGTCTGGACAGGGGGCTACGAGCAGTACTTC CASSQVWTGGYEQYF
TRBD2 TRBJ2-3 - TRBV5-1 TGCGCCAGCAGCTTGACCCCCGGAGCGGGAGAAACAGATACGCAGTATTTT CASSLTPGAGETDTQYF
- TRBJ1-2 once TRBV2 TGTGCCAGCATGGTCTGGGGGCGTCTGTATGGCTACACCTTC CASMVWGRLYGYTF
TRBD2 TRBJ2-3 - TRBV6-2/TRBV6-3 TGTGCCAGCAGGTACCGCGTTGGACTAGATTTAGGTACGCAGTATTTT CASRYRVGLDLGTQYF
TRBD1 TRBJ1-3 - TRBV9 TGTGCCAGCAGCGCCCAGGGGGCGGTCTCTGGAAACACCATATATTTT CASSAQGAVSGNTIYF